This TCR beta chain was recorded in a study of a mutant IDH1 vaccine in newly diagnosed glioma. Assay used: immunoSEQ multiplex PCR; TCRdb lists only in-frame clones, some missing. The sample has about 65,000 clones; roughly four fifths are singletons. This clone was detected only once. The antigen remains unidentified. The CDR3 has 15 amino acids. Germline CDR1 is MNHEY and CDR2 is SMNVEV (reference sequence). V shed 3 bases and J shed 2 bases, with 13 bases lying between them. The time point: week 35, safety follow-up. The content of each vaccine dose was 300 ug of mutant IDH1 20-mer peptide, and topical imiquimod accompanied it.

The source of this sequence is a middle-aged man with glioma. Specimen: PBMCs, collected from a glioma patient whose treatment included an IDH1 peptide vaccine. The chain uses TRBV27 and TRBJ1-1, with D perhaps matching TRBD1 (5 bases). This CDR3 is CASSFSGTDNTEAFF. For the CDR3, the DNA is TGTGCCAGCAGTTTCTCCGGGACGGATAACACTGAAGCTTTCTTT.